The 5 T cell receptor beta chains below come from one sample, sequenced in a study of T cell changes during pregnancy in multiple sclerosis. Sequencing used immunoSEQ multiplex PCR; TCRdb keeps in-frame clones, though not all of them. The sample contains around 50,000 clones, approximately 91% of which appear only once. The input for sequencing was CD4+ T cells from peripheral blood mononuclear cells, taken after pregnancy. These receptors originate from a female donor in good health, enrolled as a control in a pregnancy study.

V usage is TRBV4-1 and J usage is TRBJ2-5; D perhaps matches TRBD2 (6 bases). CDR1 MGHRA and CDR2 YSYEKL come from the germline V gene. The length of the CDR3 is 17 residues. Deletions cut 0 bases from V and 9 bases from J, with 23 bases between. Here the CDR3 DNA reads TGCGCCAGCAGCCAAGAGGGAAAGGGGCGCGGGATCAGGGCCCAGTACTTC. Its translation is CASSQEGKGRGIRAQYF.

This rearrangement joins TRBV5-1 to TRBJ2-2, with 9 bases identical to TRBD2. The trim removed 0 bases at V and 5 bases at J, leaving 5 bases unmatched. The length of the CDR3 is 16 residues. Germline loops: CDR1 SGHRS, CDR2 YFSETQ. In DNA form, the CDR3 reads TGCGCCAGCAGCTTGGGAGGCACTAGCGGGACCGGGGAGCTGTTTTTT. This codes for CASSLGGTSGTGELFF.

This clone was seen just once. The V gene is TRBV27, the J gene TRBJ1-1; the D is unclear. This CDR3 has 14 amino acids. V gave up 8 bases and J gave up 1 base, with 14 bases separating them. CDR1 and CDR2 from the germline V gene are MNHEY and SMNVEV (reference sequence). CDR3 sequence reads: CASSLISGNTEAFF. The CDR3 DNA is TGTGCCAGCTCCCTTATCAGTGGGAACACTGAAGCTTTCTTT.

This chain links TRBV5-1 with TRBJ2-7; a weak D match, TRBD2 (5 bases). Trimming left V 1 base short and J 4 bases short, with 9 bases between. The length of the CDR3 is 13 residues. Per the germline V gene, CDR1 is SGHRS and CDR2 is YFSETQ. The CDR3 sequence: CASSLSGRYEQYF. DNA for the CDR3: TGCGCCAGCAGCTTGAGCGGAAGGTACGAGCAGTACTTC.

The chain combines TRBV12-5 with TRBJ2-3; 8 nucleotides line up with TRBD1. The CDR3 has 13 amino acids. Germline CDR1 LGHNT, CDR2 FRNRAP. V gave up 6 bases and J gave up 2 bases; unmatched junction bases: 1. DNA of the CDR3: TGTGCTAGTGGGACAGGGGACACAGATACGCAGTATTTT. Protein product: CASGTGDTDTQYF.